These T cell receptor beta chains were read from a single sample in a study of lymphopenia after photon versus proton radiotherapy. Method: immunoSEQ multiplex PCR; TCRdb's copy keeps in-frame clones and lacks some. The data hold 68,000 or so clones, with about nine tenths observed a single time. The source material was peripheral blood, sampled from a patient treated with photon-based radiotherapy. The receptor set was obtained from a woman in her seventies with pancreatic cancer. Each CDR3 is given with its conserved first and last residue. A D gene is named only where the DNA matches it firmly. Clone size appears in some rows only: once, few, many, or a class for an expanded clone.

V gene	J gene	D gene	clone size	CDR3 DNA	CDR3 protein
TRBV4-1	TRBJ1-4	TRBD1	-	TGCGCCAGCAGCCAAAGCGGGCCCCACGCAGGGGGACTTGAAAAACTGTTTTTT	CASSQSGPHAGGLEKLFF
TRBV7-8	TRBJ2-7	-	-	TGTGCCAGCGAGGACGGAGCCTACGAGCAGTACTTC	CASEDGAYEQYF
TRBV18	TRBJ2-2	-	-	TGTGCCAGCTCACCGGGACAAGGCACCGGGGAGCTGTTTTTT	CASSPGQGTGELFF
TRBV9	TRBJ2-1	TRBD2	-	TGTGCCAGCAGCGTAGATCCAGCGGGAAGAACACGTGAGCAGTTCTTC	CASSVDPAGRTREQFF
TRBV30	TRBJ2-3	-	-	TGTGCCTGGAGTGTTGCACGGTTCACAGATACGCAGTATTTT	CAWSVARFTDTQYF
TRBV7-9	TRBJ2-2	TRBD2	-	TGTGCCAGCACCCCGCGGGGGGGGCTGAACACCGGGGAGCTGTTTTTT	CASTPRGGLNTGELFF
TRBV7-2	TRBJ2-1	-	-	TGTGCCAGCAGCTTAGCTGATGCTACTAACAATGAGCAGTTCTTC	CASSLADATNNEQFF
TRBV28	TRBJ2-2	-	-	TGTGCCAGCTTCTCAAGCGGGCCAACCGGGGAGCTGTTTTTT	CASFSSGPTGELFF
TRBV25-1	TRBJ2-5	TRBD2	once	TGTGCCAGCAGTGAAACTTTAAGGCTAGCGGGAAGGGAGACCCAGTACTTC	CASSETLRLAGRETQYF
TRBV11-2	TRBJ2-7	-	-	TGTGCCAGCAGCGGCACCCGGGGGACAGCCGAGCAGTACTTC	CASSGTRGTAEQYF
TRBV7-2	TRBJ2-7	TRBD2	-	TGTGCCAGCAGCTTAGTAGCGGGAGGAGGTATCGAGCAGTACTTC	CASSLVAGGGIEQYF
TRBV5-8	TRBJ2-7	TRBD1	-	TGTGCCAGCAGCCTCGGACAGGGAAGGATCTACGAGCAGTACTTC	CASSLGQGRIYEQYF
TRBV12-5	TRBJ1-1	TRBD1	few	TGTGCTAGTGGACCGGGACAGGGAGGAGTGGAAGCTTTCTTT	CASGPGQGGVEAFF
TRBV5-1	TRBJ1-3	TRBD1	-	TGCGCCAGCAGCCCGGGGGACAGGTTCACTGGAAACACCATATATTTT	CASSPGDRFTGNTIYF
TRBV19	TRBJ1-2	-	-	TGTGCCAGTAGTATAGGCTTGGGCTACACCTTC	CASSIGLGYTF
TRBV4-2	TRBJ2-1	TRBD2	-	TGTGCCAGCAGCCAAGACCTAGCGGGAGGGTCGTCGCAGTTCTTC	CASSQDLAGGSSQFF
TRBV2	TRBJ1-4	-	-	TGTGCCAGCAGTGAAGCGGGACGTTCCGGTGAAAAACTGTTTTTT	CASSEAGRSGEKLFF
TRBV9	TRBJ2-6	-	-	TGTGCCAGCAGCGTAGGACCCGGGGGGCTCTGGTCTGGGGCCAACGTCCTGACTTTC	CASSVGPGGLWSGANVLTF
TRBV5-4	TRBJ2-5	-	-	TGTGCCAGCAGTTTACACCCCCCGGAGACCCAGTACTTC	CASSLHPPETQYF
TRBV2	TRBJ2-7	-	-	TGTGCCAGCAGGGTGGGCAGGGACTACGAGCAGTACTTC	CASRVGRDYEQYF
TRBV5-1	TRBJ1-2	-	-	TGCGCCAGCAGCGGGGGACGGCTCAACTATGGCTACACCTTC	CASSGGRLNYGYTF
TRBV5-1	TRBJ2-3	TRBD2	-	TGCGCCAGCAGCTTGGCTAGCGGGGCCACAGATACGCAGTATTTT	CASSLASGATDTQYF
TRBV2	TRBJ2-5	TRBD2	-	TGTGCCAGCAGTGAAGTCTGGGGGGAGGGAGAGACCCAGTACTTC	CASSEVWGEGETQYF
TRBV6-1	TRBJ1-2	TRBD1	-	TGTGCCAGCAGTGCTTGGACAGGGAATGGCTACACCTTC	CASSAWTGNGYTF
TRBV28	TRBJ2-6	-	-	TGTGCCAGCACCCAAGGTGGAGTCGCTGGGGCCAACGTCCTGACTTTC	CASTQGGVAGANVLTF
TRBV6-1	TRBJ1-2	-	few	TGTGCCAGCACCCAGACTCAGGGGCCTAACTATGGCTACACCTTC	CASTQTQGPNYGYTF
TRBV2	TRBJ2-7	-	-	TGTGCCAGCAGTGAAGCGCCGGGGTATGCCTACGAGCAGTACTTC	CASSEAPGYAYEQYF
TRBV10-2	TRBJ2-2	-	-	TGCGCCAGCGGATGGACTACGAACACCGGGGAGCTGTTTTTT	CASGWTTNTGELFF
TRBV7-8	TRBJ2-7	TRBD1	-	TGTGCCAGCAGCTTAGAAAGGACAGGGGGCTTAATCGAGCAGTACTTC	CASSLERTGGLIEQYF
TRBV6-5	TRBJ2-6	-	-	TGTGCCAGCAAGGGGACTGGGGCCAACGTCCTGACTTTC	CASKGTGANVLTF
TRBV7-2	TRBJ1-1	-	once	TGTGCCAGCAGCCTGAACTTACCCAAGTCCGCTGAAGCTTTCTTT	CASSLNLPKSAEAFF
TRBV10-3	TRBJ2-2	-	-	TGTGCCATCAGTACAGACCCAAGCAGGAACACCGGGGAGCTGTTTTTT	CAISTDPSRNTGELFF
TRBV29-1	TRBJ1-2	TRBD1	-	TGCAGCGTTGACAGGACAGGGGGCCCCTATGGCTACACCTTC	CSVDRTGGPYGYTF
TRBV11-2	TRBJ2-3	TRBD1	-	TGTGCCAGCACCTACAACAGGGGAGATACGCAGTATTTT	CASTYNRGDTQYF
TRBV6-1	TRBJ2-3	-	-	TGTGCCAGCAGGAGGGTGCAGGGAGCAGATACGCAGTATTTT	CASRRVQGADTQYF
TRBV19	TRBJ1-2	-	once	TGTGCCAGTAGTCTCCTGGCGCAGGGCTATGGCTACACCTTC	CASSLLAQGYGYTF
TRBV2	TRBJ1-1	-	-	TGTGCCAGCAGTGAAACTGGCAGCGTGAACACTGAAGCTTTCTTT	CASSETGSVNTEAFF
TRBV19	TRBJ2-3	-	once	TGTGCCAGTAGTATAGCGGCGGCAGATACGCAGTATTTT	CASSIAAADTQYF
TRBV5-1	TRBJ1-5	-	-	TGCGCCAGCAGCGTTGGGGTGAATCAGCCCCAGCATTTT	CASSVGVNQPQHF
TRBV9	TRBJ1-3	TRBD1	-	TGTGCCAGCAGCGTAGATCCCGGGACAGGGCCTGGAAACACCATATATTTT	CASSVDPGTGPGNTIYF
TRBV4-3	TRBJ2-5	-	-	TGCGCCAGCAGCCAAGAACCGCATTCAGAGACCCAGTACTTC	CASSQEPHSETQYF